This entry lists 3 T cell receptor beta chains sequenced from one sample in a study of T cell clonality in common variable immunodeficiency. The assay was immunoSEQ multiplex PCR, and TCRdb's table has in-frame clones only and misses some. In total the sample includes about 52,000 clones, none of them seen once. Sequenced material: peripheral blood mononuclear cells. The receptors stem from a person between 18 and 69 years old in good health.

Concerning this clone: The CDR3 goes on 3 residues after the read ends, and that part is filled in from the germline J gene. The rearrangement links TRBV10-1 to TRBJ2-7; 8 bases line up with TRBD1. CDR1 is WNHNN and CDR2 is SYGVQD in the germline V gene (reference sequence). V lost 6 bases, J lost 0 bases, and 7 bases stayed unmatched. CDR3 size: 15 residues. The part of the CDR3 DNA that was read is TGCGCCAGCAGCGAACACAGGGGGGCCTCCTACGAG. It yields the protein CASSEHRGASYE. The full-length CDR3 reads as CASSEHRGASYEQYF.

The table lists this clone with a few counts. Coverage ceases 3 residues before the CDR3 finishes, and the germline J gene fills in the end. V gene TRBV11-2 combines with J gene TRBJ1-2; a weak D match, TRBD1 (5 bases). Germline CDR1 is SGHAT and CDR2 is FQNNGV. The CDR3 runs to 12 residues. CDR3 bases read: TGTGCCAGCAGCTTAGAAGGGGTAGGC. This translates into CASSLEGVG. The entire CDR3 is CASSLEGVGYTF. Variable domain in full (rest from reference TRBV11-2 and TRBJ1-2): EAGVAQSPRYKIIEKRQSVAFWCNPISGHATLYWYQQILGQGPKLLIQFQNNGVVDDSQLPKDRFSAERLKGVDSTLKIQPAKLEDSAVYLCASSLEGVGYTFGSGTRLTVV.

The table lists this clone with many counts. The read is 3 residues too short to cover the CDR3 end, so that end is filled in from the germline J gene. This rearrangement joins TRBV6-1 to TRBJ1-2; TRBD1 agrees at 10 bases. The CDR3 is 15 amino acids. Germline V lookup: CDR1 MNHNS, CDR2 SASEGT. V dropped 6 bases and J dropped 4; count of bases not matched to a gene: 8. The covered CDR3 bases are TGTGCCAGCAGCGAAACGACAGGGGGCATCTATGGC. Translated: CASSETTGGIYG. The complete CDR3 reads CASSETTGGIYGYTF.